This T cell receptor beta chain was identified during a study of blood T cell repertoires in COVID-19. Study details: Some COVID-19 samples were acute and others convalescent; all came from the United States, Italy and Spain. T cells, B-cell-depleted T cells, or PBMCs provided the cDNA or gDNA that served as material.

Trimming stripped 0 bases from V and 1 base from J, with 13 bases between. The CDR3 contains 17 residues. The germline V gene encodes CDR1 SGHRS and CDR2 YFSETQ. Authors' data handling: How many nucleated cells were present was estimated from reference gene primer amplification. Sequenced by immunoSEQ multiplex PCR; TCRdb stores in-frame clones only, minus some. The V and J calls and the clone size are those of that table, but D and trimming were determined from the DNA. Of 45,000 to 65,000 clones listed, 70% to 90% are singletons. This chain connects TRBV5-1 to TRBJ2-2; possible D gene TRBD1, 6 bases. This clonotype was sampled from a human donor in a cohort sampled during active COVID-19. The specimen sequenced was peripheral blood. The CDR3 is CASSLGGPGQNTGELFF. CDR3 bases: TGCGCCAGCAGCTTGGGAGGACCGGGACAGAACACCGGGGAGCTGTTTTTT.